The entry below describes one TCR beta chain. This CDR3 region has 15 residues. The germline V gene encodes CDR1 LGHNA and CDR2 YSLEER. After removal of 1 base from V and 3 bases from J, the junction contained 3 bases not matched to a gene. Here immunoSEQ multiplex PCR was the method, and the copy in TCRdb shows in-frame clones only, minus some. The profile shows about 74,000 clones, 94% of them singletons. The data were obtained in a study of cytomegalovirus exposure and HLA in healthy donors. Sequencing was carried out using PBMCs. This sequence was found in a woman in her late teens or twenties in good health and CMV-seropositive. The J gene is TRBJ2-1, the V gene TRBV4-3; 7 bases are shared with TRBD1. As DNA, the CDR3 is TGCGCCAGCAGCCAAGGCAGGGGGAACTACAATGAGCAGTTCTTC. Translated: CASSQGRGNYNEQFF.